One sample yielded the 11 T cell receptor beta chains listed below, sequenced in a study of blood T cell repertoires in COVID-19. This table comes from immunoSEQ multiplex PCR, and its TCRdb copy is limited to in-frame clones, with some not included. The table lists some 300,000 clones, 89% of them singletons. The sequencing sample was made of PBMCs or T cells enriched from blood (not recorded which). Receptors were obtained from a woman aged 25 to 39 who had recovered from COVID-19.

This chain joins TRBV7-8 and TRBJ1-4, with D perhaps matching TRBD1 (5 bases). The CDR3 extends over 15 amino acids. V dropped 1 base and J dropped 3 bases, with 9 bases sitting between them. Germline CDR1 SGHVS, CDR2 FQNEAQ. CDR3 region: CASSLEAGANEKLFF. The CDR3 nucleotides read TGTGCCAGCAGCTTAGAGGCGGGGGCTAATGAAAAACTGTTTTTT.

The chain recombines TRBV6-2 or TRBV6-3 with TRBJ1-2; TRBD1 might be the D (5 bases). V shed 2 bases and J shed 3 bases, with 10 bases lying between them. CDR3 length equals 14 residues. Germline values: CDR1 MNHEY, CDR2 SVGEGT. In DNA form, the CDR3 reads TGTGCCAGCAGTTACGGGGGAGGGGACTATGGCTACACCTTC. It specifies CASSYGGGDYGYTF.

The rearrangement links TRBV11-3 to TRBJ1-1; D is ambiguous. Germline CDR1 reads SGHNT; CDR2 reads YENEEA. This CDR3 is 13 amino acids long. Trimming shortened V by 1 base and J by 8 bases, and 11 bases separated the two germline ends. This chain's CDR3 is CASSLVGGREAFF. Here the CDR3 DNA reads TGTGCCAGCAGCTTAGTAGGCGGAAGGGAAGCTTTCTTT.

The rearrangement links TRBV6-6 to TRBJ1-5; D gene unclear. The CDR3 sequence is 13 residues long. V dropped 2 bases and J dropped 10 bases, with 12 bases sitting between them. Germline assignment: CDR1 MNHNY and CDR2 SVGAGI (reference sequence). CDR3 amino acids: CASSYATPVPQHF. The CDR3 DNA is TGTGCCAGCAGTTACGCCACTCCGGTCCCCCAGCATTTT.

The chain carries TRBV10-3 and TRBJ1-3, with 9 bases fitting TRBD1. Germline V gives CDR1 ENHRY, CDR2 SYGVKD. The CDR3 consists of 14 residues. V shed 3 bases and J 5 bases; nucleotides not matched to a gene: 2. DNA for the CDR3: TGTGCCATCAGTGACGGGACAGGGAGAAACACCATATATTTT. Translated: CAISDGTGRNTIYF.

In nucleotides, the CDR3 is TGTGCCAGCAGTGACCCCGGGACAGGTCACTATGGCTACACCTTC. Translated, it gives CASSDPGTGHYGYTF. The chain is built from TRBV28 and TRBJ1-2; 8 positions agree with TRBD1. Germline assignment: CDR1 MDHEN and CDR2 SYDVKM. This CDR3 is built from 15 residues. V lost 5 bases, J lost 3 bases, and 8 bases stayed unmatched.

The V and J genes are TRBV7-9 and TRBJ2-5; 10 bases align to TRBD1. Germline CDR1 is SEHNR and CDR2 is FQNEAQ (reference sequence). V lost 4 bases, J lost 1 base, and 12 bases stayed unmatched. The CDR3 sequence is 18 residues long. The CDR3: CASSSPTGGNPVQETQYF. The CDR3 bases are TGTGCCAGCAGCTCCCCGACAGGGGGCAACCCAGTCCAAGAGACCCAGTACTTC.

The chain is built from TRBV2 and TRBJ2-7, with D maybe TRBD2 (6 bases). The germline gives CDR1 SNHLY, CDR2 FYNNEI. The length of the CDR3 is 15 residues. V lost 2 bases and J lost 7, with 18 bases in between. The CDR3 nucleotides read TGTGCCAGCAGTGAATCGGGCGGGGTCCTATGGGAGCAGTACTTC. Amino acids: CASSESGGVLWEQYF.

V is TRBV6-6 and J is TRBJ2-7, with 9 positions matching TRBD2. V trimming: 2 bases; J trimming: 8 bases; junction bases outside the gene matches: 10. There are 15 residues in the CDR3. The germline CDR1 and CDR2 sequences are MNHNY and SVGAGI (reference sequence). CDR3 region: CASSYRTSAPIQQYF. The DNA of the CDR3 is TGTGCCAGCAGTTACCGGACTAGCGCCCCTATCCAGCAGTACTTC.

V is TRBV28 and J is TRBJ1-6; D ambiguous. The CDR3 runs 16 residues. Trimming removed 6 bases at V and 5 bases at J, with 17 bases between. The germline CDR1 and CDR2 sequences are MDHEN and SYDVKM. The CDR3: CASRTAGRVNNSPLHF. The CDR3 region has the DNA TGTGCCAGCAGGACTGCGGGGAGGGTCAATAATTCACCCCTCCACTTT.

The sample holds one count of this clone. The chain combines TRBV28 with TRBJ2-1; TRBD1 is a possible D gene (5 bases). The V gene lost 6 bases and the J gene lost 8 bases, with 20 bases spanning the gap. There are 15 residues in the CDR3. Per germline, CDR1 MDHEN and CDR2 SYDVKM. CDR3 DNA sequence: TGTGCCAGCAGGGCCCTTAACTACGTAGGGGATGAGCAGTTCTTC. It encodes CASRALNYVGDEQFF.